This T cell receptor (beta chain) was captured by sequencing in a study of blood T cell repertoires in COVID-19. Germline assignment: CDR1 KGHDR and CDR2 SFDVKD. CDR3 size: 13 residues. Trimming took 10 bases from V and 5 from J; bases not matched to a gene: 5. TCRdb's table, derived via immunoSEQ multiplex PCR, lists solely in-frame clones and lacks some. This sample carries 60,000 or so clones, 89% of them seen once, and the ten largest clones take roughly 1.6%. This sequence originates from a man between 60 and 75 years old with acute or convalescent COVID-19. Sequenced input: peripheral blood. The V and J genes are TRBV24-1 and TRBJ2-5, with 11 bases that match TRBD1. The DNA of the CDR3 is TGTGCCACAGGGACAGGGGGTACCGAGACCCAGTACTTC. Protein: CATGTGGTETQYF.